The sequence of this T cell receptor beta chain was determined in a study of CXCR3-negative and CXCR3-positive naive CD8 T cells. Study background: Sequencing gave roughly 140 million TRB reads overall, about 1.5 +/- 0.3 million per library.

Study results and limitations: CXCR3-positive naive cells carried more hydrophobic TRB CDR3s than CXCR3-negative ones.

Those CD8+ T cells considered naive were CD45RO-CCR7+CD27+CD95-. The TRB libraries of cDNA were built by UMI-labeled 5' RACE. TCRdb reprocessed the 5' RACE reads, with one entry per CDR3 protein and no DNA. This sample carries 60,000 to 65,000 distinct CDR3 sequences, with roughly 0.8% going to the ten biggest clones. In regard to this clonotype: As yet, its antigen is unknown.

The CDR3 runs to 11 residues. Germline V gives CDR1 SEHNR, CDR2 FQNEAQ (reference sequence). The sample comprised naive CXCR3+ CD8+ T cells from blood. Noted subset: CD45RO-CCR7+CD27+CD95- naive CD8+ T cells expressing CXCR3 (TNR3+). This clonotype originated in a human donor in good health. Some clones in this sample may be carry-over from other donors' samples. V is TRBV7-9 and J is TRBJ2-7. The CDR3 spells CASSSAYEQYF.